This T cell receptor (beta chain) was found in a study of CD8+CD57+ T cells in acquired aplastic anemia. Genomic DNA acted as the template from which TCR beta VDJ combination and CDR3 sequence profiling were carried out. TCRdb independently ran MiXCR on the reads; one entry per CDR3 protein. The repertoire consists of 400,000 to 450,000 distinct CDR3 sequences, with around 68% occurring once and the leading ten covering more than 3.5%. The ends were cut back, 3 bases at V and 1 base at J, with 6 bases in the middle. The CDR3 sequence is 13 residues long. The receptor was derived from a human donor in good health, serving as a control. Sequenced sample: sorted CD4+, CD8+, or CD8+CD57+ T cells (not recorded which) from PBMCs. The chain recombines TRBV12-3 or TRBV12-4 with TRBJ1-1; D is uncertain. CDR3 loop: CASSFTANTEAFF. The DNA of the CDR3 is TGTGCCAGCAGTTTCACAGCGAACACTGAAGCTTTCTTT.